This TCR beta chain was recorded in a study of T cells in Graves' hyperthyroidism and ophthalmopathy. Points from the study as a whole: Ophthalmopathy was identified by the model a median about 6.8 months ahead of onset. Ophthalmopathy was distinguished from stable hyperthyroidism by 13 V-J signatures.

On the basis of clinical symptoms, serum thyroxine and TRAb, thyroid ultrasound and orbital computed tomography, diagnoses were made. RNA transcripts gave rise to amplified TCR beta CDR3 regions. The HTBI primer set served for first-round RT-PCR of the TCR CDR3. TCRdb redid the calling of the multiplex PCR reads with MiXCR, one entry per CDR3 protein. The table lists over 250,000 distinct CDR3 sequences, over 15% of them singletons. The V gene's germline CDR1 is SGHRS and CDR2 YFSETQ. The CDR3 sequence is 16 residues long. Trimming at V came to 1 base and at J to 2 bases, leaving 5 bases not matched to a gene. This clonotype was counted many times. Its antigen remains unknown.

This TCR was sampled from a woman in her fifties or sixties with Graves' ophthalmopathy. The sequenced sample consisted of blood. This chain links TRBV5-1 with TRBJ2-3; 9 bases map to TRBD2. The CDR3 coding sequence is TGCGCCAGCAGCTTGTTATCTAGCGGGAACACAGATACGCAGTATTTT. Its translation is CASSLLSSGNTDTQYF.